This T cell receptor (beta chain) emerged from a study of blood T cells in healthy people across ages. General study points: Older age coincided with a roughly linear decline in TCR beta diversity per million T cells.

For the second PCR, which ran for about 7 to 11 cycles, a sample-barcoded 5' primer and a J-beta primer mix were used. TCRdb analysed the 5' RACE reads with MiXCR anew, one entry per CDR3 protein. The top ten clones hold roughly 22% of a sample with 700,000 to 950,000 distinct CDR3 sequences, 55% to 75% of them seen once. The CDR3 consists of 11 residues. Germline-derived CDR1 and CDR2 are DFQATT and SNEGSKA (reference sequence). Trimming left V 5 bases short and J 5 bases short, with 9 bases between. Turning to this clonotype: What it recognizes is unknown.

This receptor was obtained from a man aged 30 to 39 in good health. The sequenced sample was blood. This chain uses TRBV20-1 with TRBJ1-1; possible D gene TRBD1, 5 bases. For the CDR3, the DNA is TGCAGTGCTCCCGGGGGGACTGAAGCTTTCTTT. Translated, it gives CSAPGGTEAFF.